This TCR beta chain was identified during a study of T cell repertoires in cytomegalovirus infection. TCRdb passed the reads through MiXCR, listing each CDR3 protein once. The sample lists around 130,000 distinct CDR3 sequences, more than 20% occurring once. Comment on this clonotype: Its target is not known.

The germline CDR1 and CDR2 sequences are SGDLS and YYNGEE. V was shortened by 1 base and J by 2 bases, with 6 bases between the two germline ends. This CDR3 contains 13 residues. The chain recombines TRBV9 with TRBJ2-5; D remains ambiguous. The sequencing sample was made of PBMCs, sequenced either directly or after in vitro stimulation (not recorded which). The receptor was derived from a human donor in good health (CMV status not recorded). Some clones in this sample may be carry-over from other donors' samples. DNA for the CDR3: TGTGCCAGCAGCGTATGGGATCAAGAGACCCAGTACTTC. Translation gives CASSVWDQETQYF.